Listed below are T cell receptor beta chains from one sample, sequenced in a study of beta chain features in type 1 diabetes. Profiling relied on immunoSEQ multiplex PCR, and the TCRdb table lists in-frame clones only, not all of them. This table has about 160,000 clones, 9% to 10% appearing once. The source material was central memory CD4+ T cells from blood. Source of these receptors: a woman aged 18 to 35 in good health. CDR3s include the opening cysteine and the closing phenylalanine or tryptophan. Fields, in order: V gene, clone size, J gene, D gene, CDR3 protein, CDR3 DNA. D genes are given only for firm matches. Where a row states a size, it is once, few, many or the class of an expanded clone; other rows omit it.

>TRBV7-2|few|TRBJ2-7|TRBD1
CASSLAGQGFYEQYF
TGTGCCAGCAGCTTAGCAGGACAGGGGTTCTACGAGCAGTACTTC
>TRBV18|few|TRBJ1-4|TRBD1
CASSRPGQGNEKLFF
TGTGCCAGCTCACGGCCCGGACAGGGTAATGAAAAACTGTTTTTT
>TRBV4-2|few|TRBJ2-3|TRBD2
CASSQVLAGGVADTQYF
TGTGCCAGCAGCCAAGTACTAGCGGGAGGAGTGGCAGATACGCAGTATTTT
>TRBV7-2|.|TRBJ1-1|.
CASGEALNTEAFF
TGTGCCAGCGGAGAGGCACTGAACACTGAAGCTTTCTTT
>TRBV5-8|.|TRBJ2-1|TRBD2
CASSSGTSGNDEQFF
TGTGCCAGCAGCTCCGGGACTAGCGGGAATGATGAGCAGTTCTTC
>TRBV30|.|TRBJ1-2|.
CAYSDRAYGYTF
TGTGCCTACAGCGACAGAGCTTATGGCTACACCTTC
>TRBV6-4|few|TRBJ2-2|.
CASSDNRNTGELFF
TGTGCCAGCAGCGACAACAGGAACACCGGGGAGCTGTTTTTT
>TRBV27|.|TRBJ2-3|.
CASKVGGADTQYF
TGTGCCAGCAAGGTGGGAGGAGCAGATACGCAGTATTTT
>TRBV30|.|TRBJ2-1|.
CAWSVQAGLSARGFDEQFF
TGTGCCTGGAGTGTGCAGGCTGGTTTATCAGCTCGGGGGTTTGATGAGCAGTTCTTC
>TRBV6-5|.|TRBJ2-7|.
CASSYGQYEQYF
TGTGCCAGCAGTTACGGGCAGTACGAGCAGTACTTC
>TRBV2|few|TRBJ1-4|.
CASREDRSNEKLFF
TGTGCCAGCAGGGAGGACAGATCTAATGAAAAACTGTTTTTT
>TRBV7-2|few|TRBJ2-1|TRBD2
CASSLTGGGNEQFF
TGTGCCAGCAGCTTAACGGGAGGTGGGAATGAGCAGTTCTTC
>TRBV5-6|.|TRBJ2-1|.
CASIRRGQMNEQFF
TGTGCCAGCATCCGGAGGGGACAGATGAATGAGCAGTTCTTC
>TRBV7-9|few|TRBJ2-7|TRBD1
CASRGQGLSYEQYF
TGTGCCAGCAGGGGACAGGGACTTTCCTACGAGCAGTACTTC
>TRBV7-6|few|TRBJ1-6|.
CASSLAQAGDSPLHF
TGTGCCAGCAGCTTAGCGCAGGCAGGGGATTCACCCCTCCACTTT
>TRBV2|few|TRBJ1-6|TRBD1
CASTSRTGPNSPLHF
TGTGCCAGCACCTCAAGGACAGGTCCGAATTCACCCCTCCACTTT
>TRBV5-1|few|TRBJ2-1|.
CASSLDRGNEQFF
TGCGCCAGCAGCTTGGATAGGGGGAATGAGCAGTTCTTC
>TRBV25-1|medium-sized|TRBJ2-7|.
CASSTRTVYEQYF
TGTGCCAGCAGTACTCGGACAGTCTACGAGCAGTACTTC
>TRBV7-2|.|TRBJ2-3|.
CASSLGGGRTDTQYF
TGTGCCAGCAGCTTAGGGGGGGGCCGGACAGATACGCAGTATTTT
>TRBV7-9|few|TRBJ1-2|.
CASTNEAFYGYTF
TGTGCCAGCACCAACGAGGCGTTCTATGGCTACACCTTC
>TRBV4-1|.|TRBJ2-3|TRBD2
CASSQSSGIPDTQYF
TGCGCCAGCAGCCAATCTAGCGGGATCCCAGATACGCAGTATTTT
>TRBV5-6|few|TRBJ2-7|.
CASSLAGRGAYEQYF
TGTGCCAGCAGCTTGGCGGGGAGAGGTGCCTACGAGCAGTACTTC
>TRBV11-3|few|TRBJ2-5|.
CASSLRTRQETQYF
TGTGCCAGCAGCCTCCGGACAAGACAAGAGACCCAGTACTTC
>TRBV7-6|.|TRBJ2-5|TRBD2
CASSRLAGGGGETQYF
TGTGCCAGCAGCCGACTAGCGGGAGGTGGGGGAGAGACCCAGTACTTC
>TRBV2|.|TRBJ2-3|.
CASRRGTGGTDTQYF
TGTGCCAGCAGGAGAGGGACTGGCGGCACAGATACGCAGTATTTT
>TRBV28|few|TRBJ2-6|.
CASSDRNSGANVLTF
TGTGCCAGCAGTGACAGGAACTCTGGGGCCAACGTCCTGACTTTC
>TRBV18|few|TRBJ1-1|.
CASSQVSGNEAFF
TGTGCCAGCTCACAGGTTTCAGGAAATGAAGCTTTCTTT
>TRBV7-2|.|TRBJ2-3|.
CASSFQVSAIRDTQYF
TGTGCCAGCAGCTTTCAAGTTAGCGCCATCCGTGATACGCAGTATTTT
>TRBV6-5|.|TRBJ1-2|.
CASSRDGNYGYTF
TGTGCCAGCAGTAGAGACGGGAACTATGGCTACACCTTC
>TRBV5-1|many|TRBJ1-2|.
CASSLIGLVNYGYTF
TGCGCCAGCAGCTTGATAGGACTTGTTAACTATGGCTACACCTTC
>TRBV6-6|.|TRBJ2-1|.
CASSYLIDKPNEQFF
TGTGCCAGCAGTTACCTTATAGACAAACCCAATGAGCAGTTCTTC
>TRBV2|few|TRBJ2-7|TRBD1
CASSEGDRGAFF
TGTGCCAGCAGTGAAGGGGACAGGGGGGCCTTCTTC
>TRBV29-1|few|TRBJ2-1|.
CSVEDQGGSRNEQFF
TGCAGCGTTGAAGATCAAGGGGGTAGCCGCAATGAGCAGTTCTTC
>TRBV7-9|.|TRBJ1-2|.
CASSPVSAGAGGYTF
TGTGCCAGCAGTCCCGTTAGCGCGGGGGCAGGTGGCTACACCTTC
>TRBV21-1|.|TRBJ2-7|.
CASSAVMRDYEQYF
TGTGCCAGCAGCGCCGTAATGAGGGACTACGAGCAGTACTTC
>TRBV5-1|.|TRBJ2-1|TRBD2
CASSLGSGGPWNEQFF
TGCGCCAGCAGCTTGGGTTCGGGGGGGCCGTGGAATGAGCAGTTCTTC
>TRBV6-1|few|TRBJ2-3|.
CASSTTGWGTDTQYF
TGTGCCAGCAGTACCACAGGGTGGGGCACAGATACGCAGTATTTT
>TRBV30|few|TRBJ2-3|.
CAWNRGPAAASTDTQYF
TGTGCCTGGAACCGGGGTCCTGCAGCCGCTAGCACAGATACGCAGTATTTT
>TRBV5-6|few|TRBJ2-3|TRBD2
CASGLAGVEYF
TGTGCCAGCGGACTAGCGGGGGTGGAGTATTTT
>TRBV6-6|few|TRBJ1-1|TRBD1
CASSYGQGVTEAFF
TGTGCCAGCAGTTACGGACAGGGGGTGACTGAAGCTTTCTTT
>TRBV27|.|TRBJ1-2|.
CASSLRGQANYGYTF
TGTGCCAGCAGCCTCCGAGGTCAAGCTAACTATGGCTACACCTTC
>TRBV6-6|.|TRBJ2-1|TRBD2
CASSLGTSGTKQFF
TGTGCCAGCAGTCTAGGGACTAGCGGGACGAAGCAGTTCTTC
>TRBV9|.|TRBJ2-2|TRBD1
CASRRTGGSGELFF
TGTGCCAGCAGAAGGACAGGGGGATCCGGGGAGCTGTTTTTT
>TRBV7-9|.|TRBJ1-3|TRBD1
CASSFLDRGNTIYF
TGTGCCAGCAGCTTTTTGGACAGGGGAAACACCATATATTTT
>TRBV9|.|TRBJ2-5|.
CASSVGLALETQYF
TGTGCCAGCAGCGTAGGTCTAGCGCTAGAGACCCAGTACTTC
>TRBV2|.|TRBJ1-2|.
CASSEARGYTF
TGTGCCAGCAGTGAAGCTAGAGGCTACACCTTC
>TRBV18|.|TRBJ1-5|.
CASSRVLNQPQHF
TGTGCCAGCTCGCGGGTTCTCAATCAGCCCCAGCATTTT
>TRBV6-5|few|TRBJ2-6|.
CASSYNGLIGANVLTF
TGTGCCAGCAGTTATAATGGCCTGATAGGGGCCAACGTCCTGACTTTC
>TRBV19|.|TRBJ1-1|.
CASSISGNTEAFF
TGTGCCAGTAGTATTTCAGGGAACACTGAAGCTTTCTTT